Below are 4 T cell receptor beta chains sequenced from a single sample in a study of TIL therapy for anti-PD-1-resistant metastatic lung cancer. Time point meaning: pre-treatment sample, taken before nivolumab and TIL therapy. The tumor samples were excised metastases, mostly pleural nodules or supraclavicular lymph nodes. The immunoSEQ assay was v3. Measured with immunoSEQ multiplex PCR; TCRdb has only the in-frame clones, and not every one. This table has approximately 95,000 clones, 65% appearing once. The source was tumor tissue, collected at baseline. The origin of the receptors is a person between 25 and 79 years old with non-small cell lung cancer.

J is TRBJ2-1 and V is TRBV28; D is possibly TRBD1 (5 bases). Deletions cut 2 bases from V and 12 bases from J, with 14 bases between. The CDR3 is 13 residues long. The germline V gene encodes CDR1 MDHEN and CDR2 SYDVKM. The CDR3 bases are TGTGCCAGCAGTTTAGGGGCCAGCGTCGTGCAGTTCTTC. It is translated as CASSLGASVVQFF.

V and J are TRBV24-1 and TRBJ2-3; no definite D call. V gave up 9 bases and J gave up 2 bases, with 11 bases separating them. The CDR3 loop spans 13 amino acids. Looked up from germline, CDR1 is KGHDR and CDR2 is SFDVKD. CDR3 protein: CATGQAPTDTQYF. CDR3 DNA sequence: TGTGCCACCGGGCAGGCCCCCACAGATACGCAGTATTTT.

This chain uses TRBV11-1 with TRBJ2-5; no reliable D call. Germline V gene data show CDR1 as SGHAT and CDR2 as FQDESV (reference sequence). The CDR3 has 13 amino acids. V lost 2 bases and J lost 2, with 6 bases in between. The DNA for the CDR3 is TGTGCCAGCAGCTTACGTGGGCAAGAGACCCAGTACTTC. This gives the protein CASSLRGQETQYF.

In this sample, this clone turned up many times. The rearrangement uses TRBV5-4 and TRBJ1-2; the D gene is possibly TRBD1 (6 bases). The CDR3 is 13 amino acids. Germline V lookup: CDR1 SGHNT, CDR2 YYREEE (reference sequence). V lost 3 bases to trimming and J lost 7 bases, with 13 bases between them. Here the CDR3 reads CASSSRGSSGYTF. The CDR3 nucleotides read TGTGCCAGCAGCTCCAGGGGATCATCTGGCTACACCTTC.